The clone carrying this T cell receptor (beta chain) came up many times. What it recognizes is unknown. RNA transcripts yielded amplified TCR beta CDR3 regions. A first-round RT-PCR of the TCR CDR3 used the HTBI primer set. MiXCR, applied by TCRdb to the multiplex PCR reads, yields one record per CDR3 protein. The sample yields over 450,000 distinct CDR3 sequences, about 15% seen once. The data belong to a study of T cells in Graves' hyperthyroidism and ophthalmopathy. Study results and caveats: Researchers found most expanded thyroid clonotypes above 0.001 in blood as well.

The germline gives CDR1 GTSNPN, CDR2 SVGIG (reference sequence). Trimming removed 4 bases at V and 4 bases at J, with 11 bases between. The CDR3 is made up of 13 amino acids. Those with hyperthyroidism were 18 to 65 years old, newly diagnosed, and ill for under 2 months. This clonotype was sampled from a woman between 18 and 30 years old with Graves' hyperthyroidism. The gene calls are TRBV30 and TRBJ2-1; D is perhaps TRBD1 (7 bases). The sample taken for sequencing was blood. The CDR3 spells CAWTGGPYNEQFF. The CDR3 coding sequence is TGTGCCTGGACAGGGGGGCCTTACAATGAGCAGTTCTTC.